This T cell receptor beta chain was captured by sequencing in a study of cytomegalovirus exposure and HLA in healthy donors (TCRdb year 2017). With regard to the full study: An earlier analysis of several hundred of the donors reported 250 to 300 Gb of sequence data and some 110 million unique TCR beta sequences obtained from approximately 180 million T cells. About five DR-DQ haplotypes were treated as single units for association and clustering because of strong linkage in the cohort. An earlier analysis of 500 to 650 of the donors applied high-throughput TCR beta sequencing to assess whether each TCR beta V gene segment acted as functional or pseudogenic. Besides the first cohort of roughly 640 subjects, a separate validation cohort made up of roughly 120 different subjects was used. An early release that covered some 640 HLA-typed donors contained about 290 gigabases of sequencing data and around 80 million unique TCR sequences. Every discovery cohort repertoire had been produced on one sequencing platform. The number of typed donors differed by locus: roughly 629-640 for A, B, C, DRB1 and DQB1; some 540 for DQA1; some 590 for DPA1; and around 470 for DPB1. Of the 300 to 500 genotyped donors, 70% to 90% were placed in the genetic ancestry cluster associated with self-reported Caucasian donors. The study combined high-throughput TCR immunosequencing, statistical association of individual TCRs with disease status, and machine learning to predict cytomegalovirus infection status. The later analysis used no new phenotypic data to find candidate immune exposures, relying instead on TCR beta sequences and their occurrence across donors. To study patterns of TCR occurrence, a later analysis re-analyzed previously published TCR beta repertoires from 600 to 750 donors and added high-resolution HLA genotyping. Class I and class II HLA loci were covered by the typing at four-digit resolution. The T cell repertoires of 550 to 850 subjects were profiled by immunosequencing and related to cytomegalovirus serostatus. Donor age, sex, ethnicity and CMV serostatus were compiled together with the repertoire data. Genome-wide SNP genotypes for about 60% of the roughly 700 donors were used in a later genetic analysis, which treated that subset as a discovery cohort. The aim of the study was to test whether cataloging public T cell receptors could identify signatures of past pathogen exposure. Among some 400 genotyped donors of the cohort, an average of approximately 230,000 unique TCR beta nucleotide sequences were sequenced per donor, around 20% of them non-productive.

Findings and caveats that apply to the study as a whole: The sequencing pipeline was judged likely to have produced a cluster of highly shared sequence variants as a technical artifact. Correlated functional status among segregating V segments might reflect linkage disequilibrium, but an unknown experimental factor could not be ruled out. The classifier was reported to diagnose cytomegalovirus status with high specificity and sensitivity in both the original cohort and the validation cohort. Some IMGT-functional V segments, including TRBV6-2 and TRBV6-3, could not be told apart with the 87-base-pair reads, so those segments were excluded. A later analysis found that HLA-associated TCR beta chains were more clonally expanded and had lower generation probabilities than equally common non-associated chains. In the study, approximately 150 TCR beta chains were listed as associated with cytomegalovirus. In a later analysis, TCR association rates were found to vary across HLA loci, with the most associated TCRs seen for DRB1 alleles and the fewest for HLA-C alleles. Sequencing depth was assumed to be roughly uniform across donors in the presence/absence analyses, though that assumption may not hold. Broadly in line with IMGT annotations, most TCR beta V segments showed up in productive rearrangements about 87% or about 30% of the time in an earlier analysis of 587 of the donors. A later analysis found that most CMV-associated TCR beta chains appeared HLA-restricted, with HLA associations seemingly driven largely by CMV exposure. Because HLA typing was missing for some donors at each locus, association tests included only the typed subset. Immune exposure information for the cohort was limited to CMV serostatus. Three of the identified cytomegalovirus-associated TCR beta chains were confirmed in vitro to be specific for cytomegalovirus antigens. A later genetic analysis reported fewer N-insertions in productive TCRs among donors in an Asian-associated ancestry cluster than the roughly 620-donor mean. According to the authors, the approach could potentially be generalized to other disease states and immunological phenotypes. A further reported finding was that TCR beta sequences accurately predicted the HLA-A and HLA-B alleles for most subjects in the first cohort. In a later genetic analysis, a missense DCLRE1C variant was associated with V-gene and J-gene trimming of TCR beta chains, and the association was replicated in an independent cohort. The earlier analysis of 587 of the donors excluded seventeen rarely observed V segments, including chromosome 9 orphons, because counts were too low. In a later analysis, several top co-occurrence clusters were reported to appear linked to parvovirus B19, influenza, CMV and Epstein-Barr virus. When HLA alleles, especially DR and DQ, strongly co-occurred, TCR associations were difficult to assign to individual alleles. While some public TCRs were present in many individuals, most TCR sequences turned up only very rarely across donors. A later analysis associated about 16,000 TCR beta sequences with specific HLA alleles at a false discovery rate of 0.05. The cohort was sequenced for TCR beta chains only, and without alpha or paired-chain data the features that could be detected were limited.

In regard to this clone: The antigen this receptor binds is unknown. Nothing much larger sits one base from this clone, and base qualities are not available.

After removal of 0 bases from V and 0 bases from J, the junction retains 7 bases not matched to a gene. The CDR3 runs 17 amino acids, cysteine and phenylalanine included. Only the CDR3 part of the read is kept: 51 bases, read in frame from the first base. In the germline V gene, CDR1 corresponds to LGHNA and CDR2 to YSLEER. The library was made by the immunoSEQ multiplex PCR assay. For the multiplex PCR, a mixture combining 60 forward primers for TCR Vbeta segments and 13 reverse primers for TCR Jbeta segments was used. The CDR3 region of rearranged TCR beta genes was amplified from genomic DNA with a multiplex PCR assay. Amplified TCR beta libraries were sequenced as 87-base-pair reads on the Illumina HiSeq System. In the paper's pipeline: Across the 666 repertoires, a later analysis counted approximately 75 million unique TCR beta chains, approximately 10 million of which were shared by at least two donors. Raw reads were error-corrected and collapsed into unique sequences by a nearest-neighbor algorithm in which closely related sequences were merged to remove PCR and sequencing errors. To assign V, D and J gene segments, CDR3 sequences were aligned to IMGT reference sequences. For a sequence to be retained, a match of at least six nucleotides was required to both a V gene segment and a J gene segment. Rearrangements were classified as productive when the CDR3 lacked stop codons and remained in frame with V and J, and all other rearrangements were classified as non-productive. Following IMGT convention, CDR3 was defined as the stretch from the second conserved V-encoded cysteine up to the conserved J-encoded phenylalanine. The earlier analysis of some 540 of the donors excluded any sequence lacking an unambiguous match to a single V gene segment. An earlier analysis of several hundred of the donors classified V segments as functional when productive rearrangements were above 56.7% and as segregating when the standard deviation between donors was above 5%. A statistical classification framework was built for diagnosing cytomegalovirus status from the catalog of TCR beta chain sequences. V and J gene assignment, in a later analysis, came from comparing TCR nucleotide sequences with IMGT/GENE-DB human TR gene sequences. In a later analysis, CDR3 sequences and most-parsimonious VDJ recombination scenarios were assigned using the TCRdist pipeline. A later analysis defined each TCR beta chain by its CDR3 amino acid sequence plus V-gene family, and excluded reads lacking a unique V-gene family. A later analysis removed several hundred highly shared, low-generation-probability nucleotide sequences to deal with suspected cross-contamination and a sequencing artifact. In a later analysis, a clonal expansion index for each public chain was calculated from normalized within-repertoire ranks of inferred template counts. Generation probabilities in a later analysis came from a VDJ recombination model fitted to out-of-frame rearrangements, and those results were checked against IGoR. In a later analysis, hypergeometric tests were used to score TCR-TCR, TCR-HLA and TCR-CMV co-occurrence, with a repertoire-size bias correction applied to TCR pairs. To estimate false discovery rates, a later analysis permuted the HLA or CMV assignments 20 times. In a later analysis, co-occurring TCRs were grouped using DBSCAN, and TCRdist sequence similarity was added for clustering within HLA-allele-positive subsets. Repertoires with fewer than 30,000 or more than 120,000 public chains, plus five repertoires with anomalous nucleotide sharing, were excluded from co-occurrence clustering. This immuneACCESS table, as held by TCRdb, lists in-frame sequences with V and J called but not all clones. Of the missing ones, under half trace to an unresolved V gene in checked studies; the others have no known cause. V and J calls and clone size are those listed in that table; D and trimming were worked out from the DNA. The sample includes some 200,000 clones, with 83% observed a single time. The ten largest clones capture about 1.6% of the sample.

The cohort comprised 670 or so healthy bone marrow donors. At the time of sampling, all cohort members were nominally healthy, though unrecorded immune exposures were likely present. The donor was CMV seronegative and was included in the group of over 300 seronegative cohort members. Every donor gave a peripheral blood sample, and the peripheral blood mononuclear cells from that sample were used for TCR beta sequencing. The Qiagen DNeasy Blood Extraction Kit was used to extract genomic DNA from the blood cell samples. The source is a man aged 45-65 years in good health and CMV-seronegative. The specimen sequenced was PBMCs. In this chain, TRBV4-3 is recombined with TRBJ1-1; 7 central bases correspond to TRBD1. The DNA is TGCGCCAGCAGCCAAGAATCAGGGGGTTTCATGAACACTGAAGCTTTCTTT. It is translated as CASSQESGGFMNTEAFF.